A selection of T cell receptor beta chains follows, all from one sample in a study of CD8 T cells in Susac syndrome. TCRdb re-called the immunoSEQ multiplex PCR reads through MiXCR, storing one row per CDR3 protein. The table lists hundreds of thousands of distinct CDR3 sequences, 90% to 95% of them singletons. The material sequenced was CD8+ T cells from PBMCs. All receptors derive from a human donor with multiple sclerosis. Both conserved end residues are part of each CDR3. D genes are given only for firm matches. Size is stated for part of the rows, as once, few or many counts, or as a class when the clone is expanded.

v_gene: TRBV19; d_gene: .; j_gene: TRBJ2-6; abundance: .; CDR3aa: CASSWGAGANVLTF; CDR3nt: TGTGCCAGTAGTTGGGGGGCTGGGGCCAACGTCCTGACTTTC
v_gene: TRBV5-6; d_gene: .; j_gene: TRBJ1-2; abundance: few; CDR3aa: CASSLGITTGGYTF; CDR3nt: TGTGCCAGCAGCTTGGGCATCACGACGGGGGGCTACACCTTC
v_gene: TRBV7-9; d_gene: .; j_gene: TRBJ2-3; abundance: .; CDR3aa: CASSPPTTDTQYF; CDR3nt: TGTGCCAGCAGCCCGCCTACCACAGATACGCAGTATTTT
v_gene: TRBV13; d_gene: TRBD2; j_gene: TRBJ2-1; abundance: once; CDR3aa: CASSLQGTRWPGEQFF; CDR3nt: TGTGCCAGCAGCTTACAAGGGACTAGGTGGCCGGGGGAGCAGTTCTTC
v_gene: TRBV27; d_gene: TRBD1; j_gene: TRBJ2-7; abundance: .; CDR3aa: CASSSIPGTGMSEQYF; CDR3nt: TGTGCCAGCAGTTCCATCCCCGGGACAGGGATGTCCGAGCAGTACTTC
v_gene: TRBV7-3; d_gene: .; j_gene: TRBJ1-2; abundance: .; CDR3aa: CANSPAAGTVYGYTF; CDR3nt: TGTGCCAACAGCCCGGCCGCCGGGACGGTCTATGGCTACACCTTC
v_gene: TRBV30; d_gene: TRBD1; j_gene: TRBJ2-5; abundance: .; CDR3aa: CAWTEGQDPQETQYF; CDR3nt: TGTGCCTGGACTGAGGGACAGGACCCGCAAGAGACCCAGTACTTC
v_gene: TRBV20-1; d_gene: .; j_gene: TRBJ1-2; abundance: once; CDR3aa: CSARDPATGGVGYTF; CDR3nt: TGCAGTGCTAGAGATCCGGCGACAGGTGGGGTTGGCTACACCTTC
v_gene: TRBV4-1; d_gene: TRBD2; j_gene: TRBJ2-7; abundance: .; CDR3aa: CASSQALAGGNYEQYF; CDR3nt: TGCGCCAGCAGCCAAGCTCTAGCGGGAGGGAACTACGAGCAGTACTTC
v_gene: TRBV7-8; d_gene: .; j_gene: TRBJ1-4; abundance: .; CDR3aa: CASSLGGGREKLFF; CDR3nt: TGTGCCAGCAGCTTAGGGGGGGGTAGGGAAAAACTGTTTTTT
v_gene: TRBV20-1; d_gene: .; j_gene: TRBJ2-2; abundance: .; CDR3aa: CSARTRGGNTGELFF; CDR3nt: TGCAGTGCGAGGACTAGAGGGGGAAACACCGGGGAGCTGTTTTTT
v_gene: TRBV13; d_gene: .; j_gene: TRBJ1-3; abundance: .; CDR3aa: CASSSRDGPSCTIYF; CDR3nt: TGTGCCAGCAGCTCCCGGGACGGTCCGAGTTGCACCATATATTTT
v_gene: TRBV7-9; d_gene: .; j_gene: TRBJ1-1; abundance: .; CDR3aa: CASPTPGLGGLTEAFF; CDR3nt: TGTGCCAGCCCCACCCCTGGCCTCGGGGGGCTCACTGAAGCTTTCTTT
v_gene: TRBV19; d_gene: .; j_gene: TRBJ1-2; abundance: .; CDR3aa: CASSSGAPSYGYTF; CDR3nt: TGTGCCAGTAGCTCCGGGGCTCCGTCCTATGGCTACACCTTC
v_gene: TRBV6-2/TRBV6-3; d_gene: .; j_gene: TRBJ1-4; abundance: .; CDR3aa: CASSPGIGRALMRKLFF; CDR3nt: TGTGCCAGCAGCCCGGGGATTGGAAGGGCACTAATGAGAAAACTGTTTTTT
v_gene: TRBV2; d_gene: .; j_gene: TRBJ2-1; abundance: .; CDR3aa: CASRKELTGALYNEQFF; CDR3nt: TGTGCCAGCAGGAAAGAATTGACAGGAGCGTTATACAATGAGCAGTTCTTC
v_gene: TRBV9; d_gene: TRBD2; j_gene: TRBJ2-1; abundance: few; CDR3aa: CASSVGTRSEEFF; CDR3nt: TGTGCCAGCAGCGTCGGGACTAGGTCTGAAGAGTTCTTC
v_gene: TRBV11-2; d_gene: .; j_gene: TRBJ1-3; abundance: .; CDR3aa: CASSSWGRESSGNTIYF; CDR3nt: TGTGCCAGCAGCTCATGGGGCCGGGAGAGCTCTGGAAACACCATATATTTT
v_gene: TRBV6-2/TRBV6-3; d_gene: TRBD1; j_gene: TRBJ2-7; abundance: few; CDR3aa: CASSYSSGTGLYEQYF; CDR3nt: TGTGCCAGCAGTTACTCGAGCGGGACAGGGTTGTACGAGCAGTACTTC
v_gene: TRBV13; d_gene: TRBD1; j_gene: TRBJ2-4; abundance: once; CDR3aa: CASSTGQDLNIQYF; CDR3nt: TGTGCCAGCAGCACAGGACAGGATCTAAACATTCAGTACTTC
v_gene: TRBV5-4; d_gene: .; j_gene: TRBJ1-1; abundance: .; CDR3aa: CASSGGLTGTEAFF; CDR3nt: TGTGCCAGCAGCGGAGGTCTAACGGGTACTGAAGCTTTCTTT
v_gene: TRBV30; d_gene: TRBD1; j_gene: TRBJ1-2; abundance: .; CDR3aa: CAWSVQGAPHEYTF; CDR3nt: TGTGCCTGGAGTGTACAGGGGGCGCCGCATGAATACACCTTC
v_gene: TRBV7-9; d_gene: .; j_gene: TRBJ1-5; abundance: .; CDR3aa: CASSSLAGQPQHF; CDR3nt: TGTGCCAGCAGCTCCCTTGCTGGTCAGCCCCAGCATTTT
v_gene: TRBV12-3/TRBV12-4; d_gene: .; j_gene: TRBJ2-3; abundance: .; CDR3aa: CASSLLGATDTQYF; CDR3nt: TGTGCCAGCAGTTTACTGGGGGCCACAGATACGCAGTATTTT
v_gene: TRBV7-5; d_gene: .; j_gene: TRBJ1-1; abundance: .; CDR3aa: CISVPEARQKLAGPNEAFF; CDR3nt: .
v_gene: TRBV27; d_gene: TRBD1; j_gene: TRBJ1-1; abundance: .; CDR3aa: CASSLTGDAEAFF; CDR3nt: TGTGCCAGCAGTTTGACAGGGGACGCTGAAGCTTTCTTT
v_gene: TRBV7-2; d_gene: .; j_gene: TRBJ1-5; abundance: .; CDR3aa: CASSLESQSNQPQHF; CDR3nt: TGTGCCAGCAGCTTAGAATCGCAGAGCAATCAGCCCCAGCATTTT
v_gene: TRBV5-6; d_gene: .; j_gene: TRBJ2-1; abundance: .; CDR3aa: CASSQAGAWDEQFF; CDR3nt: TGTGCCAGCAGCCAGGCGGGGGCCTGGGATGAGCAGTTCTTC
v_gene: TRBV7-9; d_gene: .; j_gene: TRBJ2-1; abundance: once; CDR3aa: CASSPVGGYRDYNEQFF; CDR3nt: TGTGCCAGCAGCCCCGTCGGAGGGTACAGGGATTACAATGAGCAGTTCTTC
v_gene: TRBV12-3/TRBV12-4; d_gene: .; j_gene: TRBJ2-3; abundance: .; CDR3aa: CASSPPSGGGTDTQYF; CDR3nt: TGTGCCAGCAGTCCGCCGAGCGGTGGGGGCACAGATACGCAGTATTTT
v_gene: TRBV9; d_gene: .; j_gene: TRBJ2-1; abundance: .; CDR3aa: CASSVARGGRVHEQFF; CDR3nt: TGTGCCAGCAGCGTAGCTAGGGGGGGGAGAGTGCATGAGCAGTTCTTC
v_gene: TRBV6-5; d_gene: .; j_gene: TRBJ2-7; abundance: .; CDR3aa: CASTESEASYEQYF; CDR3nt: TGTGCCAGCACCGAATCGGAGGCATCCTACGAGCAGTACTTC
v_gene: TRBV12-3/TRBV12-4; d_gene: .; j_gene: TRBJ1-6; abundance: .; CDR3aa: CASSYINNSPLHF; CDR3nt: TGTGCCAGCAGTTACATTAATAATTCACCCCTCCACTTT
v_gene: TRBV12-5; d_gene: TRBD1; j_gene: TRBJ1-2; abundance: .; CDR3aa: CASGLLPDRGHEGYTF; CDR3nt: TGTGCTAGTGGTTTGTTACCGGACAGGGGGCATGAAGGCTACACCTTC
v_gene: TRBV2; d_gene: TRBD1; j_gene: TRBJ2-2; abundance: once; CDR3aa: CATPGQGNTGELFF; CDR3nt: TGTGCCACCCCGGGACAGGGAAACACCGGGGAGCTGTTTTTT
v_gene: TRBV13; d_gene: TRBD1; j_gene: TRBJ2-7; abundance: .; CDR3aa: CASSPRDRAHEQYF; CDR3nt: TGTGCCAGCAGCCCCCGGGACAGGGCCCACGAGCAGTACTTC
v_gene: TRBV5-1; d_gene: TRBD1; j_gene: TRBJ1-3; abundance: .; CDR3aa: CASREGQDSGNTIYF; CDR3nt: TGCGCCAGCCGGGAGGGACAGGACTCTGGAAACACCATATATTTT
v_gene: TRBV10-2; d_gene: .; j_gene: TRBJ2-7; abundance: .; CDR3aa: CASSDPIRDTNEQYF; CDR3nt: TGCGCCAGCAGTGACCCGATCCGGGACACAAACGAGCAGTACTTC
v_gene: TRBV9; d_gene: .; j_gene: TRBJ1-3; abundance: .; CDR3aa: CASKGGSGNTIYF; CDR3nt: TGTGCCAGCAAGGGCGGCTCTGGAAACACCATATATTTT
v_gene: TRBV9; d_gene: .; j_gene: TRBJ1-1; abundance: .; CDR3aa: CASSTTPNTEAFF; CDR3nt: TGTGCCAGCAGTACCACACCGAACACTGAAGCTTTCTTT
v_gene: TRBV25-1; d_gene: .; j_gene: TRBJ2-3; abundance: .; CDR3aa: CASSATNYLSTDTQYF; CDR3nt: TGTGCCAGCAGTGCGACAAACTACCTTAGCACAGATACGCAGTATTTT